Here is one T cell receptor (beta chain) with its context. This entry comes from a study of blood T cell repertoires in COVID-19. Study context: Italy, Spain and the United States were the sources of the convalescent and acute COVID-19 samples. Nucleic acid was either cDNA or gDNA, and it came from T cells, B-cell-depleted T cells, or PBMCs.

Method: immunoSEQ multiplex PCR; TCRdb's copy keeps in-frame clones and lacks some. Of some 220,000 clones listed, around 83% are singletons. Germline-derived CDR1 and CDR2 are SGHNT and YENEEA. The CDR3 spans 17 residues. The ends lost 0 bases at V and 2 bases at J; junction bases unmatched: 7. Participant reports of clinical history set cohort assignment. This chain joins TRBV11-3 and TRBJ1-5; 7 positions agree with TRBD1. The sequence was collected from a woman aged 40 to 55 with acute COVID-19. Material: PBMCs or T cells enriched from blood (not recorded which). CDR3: CASSLDNDREGNQPQHF. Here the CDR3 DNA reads TGTGCCAGCAGCTTAGATAATGACAGGGAAGGCAATCAGCCCCAGCATTTT.